The 10 T cell receptor beta chains below come from one sample, sequenced in a study of long-term antiretroviral therapy in people with HIV. At the survey level, the v3.0 immunoSEQ assay was run. Data came from immunoSEQ multiplex PCR; TCRdb stores just in-frame clones and leaves some out. The table records 30,000 to 40,000 clones, nearly 95% of them present only once. The starting material was unsorted PBMCs, obtained around 5 years after starting antiretroviral therapy. These receptors came from a woman aged 45-60 years with HIV.

The V call is TRBV2, the J call TRBJ2-7; either TRBD1 or TRBD2 may fit D (7 bases each). V gave up 8 bases and J gave up 5 bases, with 19 bases separating them. The germline V gene encodes CDR1 SNHLY and CDR2 FYNNEI. There are 14 residues in the CDR3. CDR3 amino acids: CASGEGRGRDEQYF. CDR3 nucleotide sequence: TGTGCCAGCGGAGAGGGCAGGGGGAGGGACGAGCAGTACTTC.

V gene TRBV7-9 combines with J gene TRBJ1-6, with D possibly TRBD1 on 6 matching bases. Germline CDR1 SEHNR, CDR2 FQNEAQ (reference sequence). Trimming stripped 5 bases from V and 9 bases from J, with 17 bases between. The CDR3 consists of 15 residues. This CDR3 is CASSTSTGKSSPLHF. CDR3 coding DNA: TGTGCCAGCAGCACCTCGACAGGAAAGAGTTCACCCCTCCACTTT.

The V and J genes are TRBV19 and TRBJ2-7, with D possibly being TRBD1 or TRBD2 (7 bases each). The germline V gene has CDR1 LNHDA and CDR2 SQIVND (reference sequence). This CDR3 region has 15 residues. V was cut by 1 base and J by 2 bases, with 12 bases left in between. The CDR3 DNA is TGTGCCAGTAGTATAGCAGGGGGGGGCACCTACGAGCAGTACTTC. Amino acid sequence: CASSIAGGGTYEQYF.

The gene calls are TRBV7-8 and TRBJ2-5; D is perhaps TRBD2 (5 bases). V lost 0 bases, J lost 4 bases, and 9 bases lay in between. In germline, CDR1 is SGHVS, CDR2 FQNEAQ. The CDR3 sequence is 14 residues long. CDR3 amino acids: CASSLAGEIETQYF. The CDR3 nucleotides read TGTGCCAGCAGCTTAGCCGGGGAGATAGAGACCCAGTACTTC.

The chain is built from TRBV5-1 and TRBJ1-2; D is unresolved. Germline V lookup: CDR1 SGHRS, CDR2 YFSETQ. The germline V and J ends were trimmed by 1 base and 3 bases, with 13 bases remaining between them. The CDR3 runs 15 residues. The CDR3 nucleotides are TGCGCCAGCAGCTTGCGGGAGGGCGGAGACTATGGCTACACCTTC. Translated, it gives CASSLREGGDYGYTF.

CDR3 protein: CATTTGLVDTQYF. The CDR3 nucleotides read TGTGCCACGACGACCGGCCTAGTAGATACGCAGTATTTT. The chain links TRBV6-5 to TRBJ2-3; no clear D. Trimming removed 10 bases from V and 5 bases from J, with 16 bases in between. This CDR3 region has 13 residues. Germline CDR1 and CDR2: MNHEY and SVGAGI.

The J gene is TRBJ2-7, the V gene TRBV5-4; D unresolved. With 0 bases removed from V and 7 bases from J, the gap between germline ends came to 5 bases. Germline loops: CDR1 SGHNT, CDR2 YYREEE (reference sequence). The CDR3 is 11 residues long. CDR3 coding DNA: TGTGCCAGCAGCTTGGGCCTAGAGCAGTACTTC. Translated, it gives CASSLGLEQYF.

The chain is built from TRBV4-1 and TRBJ1-2, with 7 bases identical to TRBD1. This CDR3 has 16 amino acids. Germline CDR1 and CDR2: MGHRA and YSYEKL. V trimming: 4 bases; J trimming: 3 bases; junction bases outside the gene matches: 11. The CDR3 region is CASSPTTGEDYYGYTF. The CDR3 nucleotides read TGCGCCAGCAGCCCGACTACAGGGGAAGATTACTATGGCTACACCTTC.

J is TRBJ2-1 and V is TRBV18; 9 bases map to TRBD1. Germline-derived CDR1 and CDR2 are KGHSH and LQKENI. The CDR3 length is 15 residues. The trim removed 3 bases at V and 5 bases at J, leaving 5 bases unmatched. The DNA for the CDR3 is TGTGCCAGCTCACCGAGGACAGGGGAGAACAATGAGCAGTTCTTC. The encoded protein is CASSPRTGENNEQFF. Complete variable domain (other parts from reference TRBV18 and TRBJ2-1): NAGVMQNPRHLVRRRGQEARLRCSPMKGHSHVYWYRQLPEEGLKFMVYLQKENIIDESGMPKERFSAEFPKEGPSILRIQQVVRGDSAAYFCASSPRTGENNEQFFGPGTRLTVL.

The chain is built from TRBV9 and TRBJ2-1; D may be TRBD1 (5 bases). With 4 bases removed from V and 0 bases from J, the gap between germline ends came to 11 bases. Looked up from germline, CDR1 is SGDLS and CDR2 is YYNGEE. The CDR3 is 15 residues long. CDR3 sequence (DNA): TGTGCCAGCAGCTCCCGACAGCCCTCCTACAATGAGCAGTTCTTC. Amino acids: CASSSRQPSYNEQFF.